This T cell receptor beta chain derives from a study of PD-L1 blockade in urothelial cancer. Study overall: Patients had been given 0 to 3 earlier chemotherapy regimens. Blood analysis was done at 3 weeks (second dose) and 6 weeks after treatment began. Study-level results: Durable benefit was linked to greater 3-week expansion of tumor-associated blood clones.

The germline V gene has CDR1 SGHRS and CDR2 YFSETQ. The CDR3 is 14 residues long. Losses at the gene ends were 4 bases for V and 2 bases for J; bases not matched to a gene: 5. Note on this clone: The target antigen is unknown.

Repertoires were generated with immunoSEQ multiplex PCR, while TCRdb's copy carries only in-frame clones and drops some. The top ten clones hold 2.4% of a sample with approximately 110,000 clones, under 85% of them seen once. This specimen was PBMCs, taken around atezolizumab (anti-PD-L1) treatment. This receptor was identified in a man in his fifties or sixties with urothelial cancer. The chain joins TRBV5-1 to TRBJ2-7; 8 bases agree with TRBD1. For the CDR3, the DNA is TGCGCCAGCAGCCGGGGACAGGAGGCCTACGAGCAGTACTTC. Translating it yields CASSRGQEAYEQYF.